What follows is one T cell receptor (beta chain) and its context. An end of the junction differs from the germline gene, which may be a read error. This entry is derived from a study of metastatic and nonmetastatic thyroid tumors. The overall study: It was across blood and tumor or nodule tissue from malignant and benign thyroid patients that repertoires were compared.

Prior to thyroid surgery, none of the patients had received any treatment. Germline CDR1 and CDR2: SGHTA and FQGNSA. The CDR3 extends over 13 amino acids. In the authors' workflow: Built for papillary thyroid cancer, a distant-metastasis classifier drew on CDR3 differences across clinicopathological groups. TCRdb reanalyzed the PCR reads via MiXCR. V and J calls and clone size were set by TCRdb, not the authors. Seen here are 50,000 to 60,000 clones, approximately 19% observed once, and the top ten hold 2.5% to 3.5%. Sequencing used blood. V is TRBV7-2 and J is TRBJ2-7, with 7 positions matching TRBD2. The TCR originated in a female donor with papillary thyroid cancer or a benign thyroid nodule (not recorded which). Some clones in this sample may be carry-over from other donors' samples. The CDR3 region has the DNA TGTGCCAACAGCGTAACGGGGGGCTACGAGCAGTACTTC. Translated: CANSVTGGYEQYF.